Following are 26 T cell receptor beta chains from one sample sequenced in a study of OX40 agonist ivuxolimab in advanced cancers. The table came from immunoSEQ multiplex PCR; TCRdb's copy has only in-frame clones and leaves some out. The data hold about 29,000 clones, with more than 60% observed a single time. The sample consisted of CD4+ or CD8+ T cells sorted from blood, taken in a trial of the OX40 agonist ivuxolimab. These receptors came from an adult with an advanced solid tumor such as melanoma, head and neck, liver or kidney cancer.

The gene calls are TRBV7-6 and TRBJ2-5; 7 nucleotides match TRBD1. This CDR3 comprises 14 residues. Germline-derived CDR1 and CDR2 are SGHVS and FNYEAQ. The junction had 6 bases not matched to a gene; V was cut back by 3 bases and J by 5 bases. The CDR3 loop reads CASSFRAGGETQYF. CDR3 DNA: TGTGCCAGCAGCTTTAGGGCAGGGGGTGAGACCCAGTACTTC. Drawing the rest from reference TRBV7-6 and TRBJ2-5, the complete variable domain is GAGVSQSPRYKVTKRGQDVALRCDPISGHVSLYWYRQALGQGPEFLTYFNYEAQQDKSGLPNDRFSAERPEGSISTLTIQRTEQRDSAMYRCASSFRAGGETQYFGPGTRLLVL.

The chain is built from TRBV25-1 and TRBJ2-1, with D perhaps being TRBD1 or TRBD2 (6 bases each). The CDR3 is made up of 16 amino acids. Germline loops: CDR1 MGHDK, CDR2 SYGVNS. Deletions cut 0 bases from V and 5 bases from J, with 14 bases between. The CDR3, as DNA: TGTGCCAGCAGTGAATATGGGGGGCCGGATAACAATGAGCAGTTCTTC. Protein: CASSEYGGPDNNEQFF.

CDR3 residues: CASSIRDSLSGTDTQYF. CDR3 nucleotides: TGTGCCAGCAGCATAAGGGATTCTCTTTCTGGCACAGATACGCAGTATTTT. This chain uses TRBV7-3 with TRBJ2-3; D remains ambiguous. CDR3 length: 17 residues. V lost 5 bases and J lost 1, with 19 bases in between. The germline V gene has CDR1 SGHTA and CDR2 FQGTGA.

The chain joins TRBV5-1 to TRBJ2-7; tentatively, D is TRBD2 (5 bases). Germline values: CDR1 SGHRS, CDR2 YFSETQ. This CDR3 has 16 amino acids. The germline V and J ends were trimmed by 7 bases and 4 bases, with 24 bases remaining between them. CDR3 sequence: CASGKEPSEGRYEQYF. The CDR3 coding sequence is TGCGCCAGCGGAAAAGAACCTTCAGAGGGAAGGTACGAGCAGTACTTC.

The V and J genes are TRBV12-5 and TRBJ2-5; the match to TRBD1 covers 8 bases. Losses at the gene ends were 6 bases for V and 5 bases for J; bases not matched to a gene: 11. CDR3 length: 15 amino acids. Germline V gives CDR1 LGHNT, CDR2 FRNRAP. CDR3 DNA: TGTGCTAGTGGCCTTCAGGGGGCTTTGGAGGAGACCCAGTACTTC. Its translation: CASGLQGALEETQYF.

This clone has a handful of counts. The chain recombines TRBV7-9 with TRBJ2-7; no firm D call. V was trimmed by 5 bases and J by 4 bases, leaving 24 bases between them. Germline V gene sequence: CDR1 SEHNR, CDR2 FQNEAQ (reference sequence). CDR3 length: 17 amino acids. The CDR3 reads CASSRSTDLVAMYEQYF. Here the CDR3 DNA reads TGTGCCAGCAGCCGCTCCACCGACCTCGTGGCAATGTACGAGCAGTACTTC.

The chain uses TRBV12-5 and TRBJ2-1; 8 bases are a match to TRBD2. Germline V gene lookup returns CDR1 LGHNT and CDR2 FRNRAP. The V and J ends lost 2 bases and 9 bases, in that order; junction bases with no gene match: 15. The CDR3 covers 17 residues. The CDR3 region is CASGLFTPGLGFIEQFF. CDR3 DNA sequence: TGTGCTAGTGGTTTGTTTACTCCGGGACTAGGTTTTATTGAGCAGTTCTTC.

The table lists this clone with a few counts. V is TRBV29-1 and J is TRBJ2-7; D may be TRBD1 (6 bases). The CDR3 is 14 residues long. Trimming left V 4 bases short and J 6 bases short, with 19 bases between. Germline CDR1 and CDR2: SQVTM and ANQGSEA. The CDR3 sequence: CSVVLLGAGSEQYF. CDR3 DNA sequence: TGCAGCGTTGTCCTTTTGGGGGCGGGTAGCGAGCAGTACTTC.

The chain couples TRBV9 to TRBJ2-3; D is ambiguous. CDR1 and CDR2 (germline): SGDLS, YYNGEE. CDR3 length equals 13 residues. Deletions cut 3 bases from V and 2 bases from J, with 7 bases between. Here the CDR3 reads CASSAHPTDTQYF. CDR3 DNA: TGTGCCAGCAGCGCCCACCCCACAGATACGCAGTATTTT.

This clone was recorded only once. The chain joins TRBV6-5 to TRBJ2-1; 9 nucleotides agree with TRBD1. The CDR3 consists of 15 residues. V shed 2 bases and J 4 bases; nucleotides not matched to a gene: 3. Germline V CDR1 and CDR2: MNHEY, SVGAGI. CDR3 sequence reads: CASSYLGTGYNEQFF. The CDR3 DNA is TGTGCCAGCAGTTACCTCGGGACAGGGTACAATGAGCAGTTCTTC.

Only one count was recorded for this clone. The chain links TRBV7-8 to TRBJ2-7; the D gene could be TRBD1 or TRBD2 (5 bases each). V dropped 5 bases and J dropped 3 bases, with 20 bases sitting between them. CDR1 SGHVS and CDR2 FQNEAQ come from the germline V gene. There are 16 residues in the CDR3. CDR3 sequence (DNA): TGTGCCAGCAGCGAGGGACCTCCGGGCCCAATCTACGAGCAGTACTTC. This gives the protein CASSEGPPGPIYEQYF.

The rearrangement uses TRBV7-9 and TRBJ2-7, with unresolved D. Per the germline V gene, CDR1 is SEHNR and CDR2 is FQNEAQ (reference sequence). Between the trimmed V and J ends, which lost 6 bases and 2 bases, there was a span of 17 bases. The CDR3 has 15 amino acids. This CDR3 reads CASSPTQTNTYEQYF. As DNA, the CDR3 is TGTGCCAGCAGTCCGACCCAAACTAACACCTACGAGCAGTACTTC.

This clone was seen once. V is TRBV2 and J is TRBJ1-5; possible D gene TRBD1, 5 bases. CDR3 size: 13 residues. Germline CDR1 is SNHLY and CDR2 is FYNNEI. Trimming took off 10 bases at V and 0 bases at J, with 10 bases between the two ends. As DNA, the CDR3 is TGTGCCACTACAGGAGATAGCAATCAGCCCCAGCATTTT. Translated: CATTGDSNQPQHF.

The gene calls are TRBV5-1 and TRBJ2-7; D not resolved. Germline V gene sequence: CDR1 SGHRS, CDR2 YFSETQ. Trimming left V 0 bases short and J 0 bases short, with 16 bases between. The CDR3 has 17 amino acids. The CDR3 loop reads CASSLGAASVPSYEQYF. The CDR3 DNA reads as TGCGCCAGCAGCTTGGGGGCCGCCTCGGTCCCCTCCTACGAGCAGTACTTC.

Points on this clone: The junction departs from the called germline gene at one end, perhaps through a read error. CDR3 DNA sequence: TGTGCTAGCAGCTTACGTGTAGGCGCGGGGGCCCAAGAGACCCAGTACTTC. Its protein is CASSLRVGAGAQETQYF. The J gene is TRBJ2-5, the V gene TRBV7-7; weak D call: TRBD2 (7 bases). CDR3 length equals 17 residues. Germline V lookup: CDR1 SSHAT, CDR2 FNYEAQ (reference sequence).

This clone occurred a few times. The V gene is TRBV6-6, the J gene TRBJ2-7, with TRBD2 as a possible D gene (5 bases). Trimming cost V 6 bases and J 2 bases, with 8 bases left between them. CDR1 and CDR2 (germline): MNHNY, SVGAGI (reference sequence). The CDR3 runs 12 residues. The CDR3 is CASSRLTYEQYF. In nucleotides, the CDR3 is TGTGCCAGCAGCAGACTAACCTACGAGCAGTACTTC.

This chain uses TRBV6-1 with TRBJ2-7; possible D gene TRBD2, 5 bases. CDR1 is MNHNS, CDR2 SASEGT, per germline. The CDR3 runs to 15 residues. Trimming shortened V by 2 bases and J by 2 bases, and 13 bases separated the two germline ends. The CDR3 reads CASSEWASSTYEQYF. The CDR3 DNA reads TGTGCCAGCAGTGAATGGGCTAGCTCCACCTACGAGCAGTACTTC.

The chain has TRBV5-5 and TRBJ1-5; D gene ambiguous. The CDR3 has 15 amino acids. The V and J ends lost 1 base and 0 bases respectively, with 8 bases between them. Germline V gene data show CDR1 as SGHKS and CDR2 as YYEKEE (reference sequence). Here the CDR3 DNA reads TGTGCCAGCAGCTTGTTTGGGAATAGCAATCAGCCCCAGCATTTT. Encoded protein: CASSLFGNSNQPQHF. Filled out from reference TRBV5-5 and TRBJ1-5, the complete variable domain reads DAGVTQSPTHLIKTRGQQVTLRCSPISGHKSVSWYQQVLGQGPQFIFQYYEKEERGRGNFPDRFSARQFPNYSSELNVNALLLGDSALYLCASSLFGNSNQPQHFGDGTRLSIL.

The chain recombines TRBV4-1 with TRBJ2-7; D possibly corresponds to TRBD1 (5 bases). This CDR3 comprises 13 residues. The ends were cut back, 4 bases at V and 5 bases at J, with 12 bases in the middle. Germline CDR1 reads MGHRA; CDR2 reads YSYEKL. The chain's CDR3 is CASSLYPGHEQYF. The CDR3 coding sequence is TGCGCCAGCAGCCTCTATCCAGGGCACGAGCAGTACTTC.

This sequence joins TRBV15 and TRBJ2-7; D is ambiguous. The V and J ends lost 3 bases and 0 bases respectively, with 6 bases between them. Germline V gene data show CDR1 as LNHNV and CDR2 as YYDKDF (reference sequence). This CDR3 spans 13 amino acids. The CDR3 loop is CATSRYSSYEQYF. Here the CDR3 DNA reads TGTGCCACCAGCAGGTACAGCTCCTACGAGCAGTACTTC.

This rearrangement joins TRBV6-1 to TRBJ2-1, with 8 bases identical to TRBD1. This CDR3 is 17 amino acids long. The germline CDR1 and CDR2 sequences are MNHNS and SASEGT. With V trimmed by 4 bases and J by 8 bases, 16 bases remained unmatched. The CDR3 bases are TGTGCCAGCAGTGCCTACCCCCCTGGACAGGGTAGGGATGAGCAGTTCTTC. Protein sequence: CASSAYPPGQGRDEQFF.

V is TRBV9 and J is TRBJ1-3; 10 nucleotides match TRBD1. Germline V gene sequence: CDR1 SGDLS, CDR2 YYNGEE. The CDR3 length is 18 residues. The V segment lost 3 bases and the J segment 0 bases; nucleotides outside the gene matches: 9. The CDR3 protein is CASSAPGQGMYSGNTIYF. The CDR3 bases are TGTGCCAGCAGCGCACCGGGACAGGGGATGTACTCTGGAAACACCATATATTTT.

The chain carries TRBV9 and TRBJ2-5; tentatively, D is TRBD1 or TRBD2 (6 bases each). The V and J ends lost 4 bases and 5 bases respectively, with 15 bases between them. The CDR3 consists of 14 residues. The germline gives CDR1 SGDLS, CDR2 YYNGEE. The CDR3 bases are TGTGCCAGCAGCCCATGGGGGGCGCAGGAGACCCAGTACTTC. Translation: CASSPWGAQETQYF.

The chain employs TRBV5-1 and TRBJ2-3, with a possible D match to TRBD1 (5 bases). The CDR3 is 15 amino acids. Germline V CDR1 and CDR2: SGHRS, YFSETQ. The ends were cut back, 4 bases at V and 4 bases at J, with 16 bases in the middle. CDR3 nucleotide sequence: TGCGCCAGCAGCGGGCCCCCAGGGTCCCCAGATACGCAGTATTTT. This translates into CASSGPPGSPDTQYF.

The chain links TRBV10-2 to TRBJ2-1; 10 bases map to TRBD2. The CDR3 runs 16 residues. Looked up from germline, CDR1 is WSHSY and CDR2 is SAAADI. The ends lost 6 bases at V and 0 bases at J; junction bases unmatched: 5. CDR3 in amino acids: CASRVAGGSSYNEQFF. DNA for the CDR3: TGCGCCAGCAGAGTAGCGGGGGGAAGCTCCTACAATGAGCAGTTCTTC.

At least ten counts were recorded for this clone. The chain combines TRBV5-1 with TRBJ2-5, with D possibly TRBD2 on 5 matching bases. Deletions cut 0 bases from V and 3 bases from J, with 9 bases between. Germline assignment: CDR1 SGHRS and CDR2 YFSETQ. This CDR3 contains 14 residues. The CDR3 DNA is TGCGCCAGCAGCTTGGCCACGCGGGAAGAGACCCAGTACTTC. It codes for CASSLATREETQYF.